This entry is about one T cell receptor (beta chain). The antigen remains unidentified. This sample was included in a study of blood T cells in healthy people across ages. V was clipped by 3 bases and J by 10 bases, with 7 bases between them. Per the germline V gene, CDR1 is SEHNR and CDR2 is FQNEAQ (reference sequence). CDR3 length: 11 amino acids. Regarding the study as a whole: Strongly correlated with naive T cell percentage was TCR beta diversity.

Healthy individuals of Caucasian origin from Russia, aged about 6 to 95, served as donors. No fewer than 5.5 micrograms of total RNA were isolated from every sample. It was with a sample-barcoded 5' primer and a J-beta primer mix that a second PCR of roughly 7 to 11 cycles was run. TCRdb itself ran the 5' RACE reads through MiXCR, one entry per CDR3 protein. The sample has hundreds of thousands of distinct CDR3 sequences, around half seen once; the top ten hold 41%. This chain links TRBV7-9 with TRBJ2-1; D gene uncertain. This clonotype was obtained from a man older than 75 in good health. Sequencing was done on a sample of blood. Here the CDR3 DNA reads TGTGCCAGCAGCTTGATTGGGGAGCAGTTCTTC. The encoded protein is CASSLIGEQFF.